Each of the 25 T cell receptor beta chains below was sequenced from the same sample in a study of T cells in Graves' hyperthyroidism and ophthalmopathy. Amplification yielded TCR beta CDR3 regions, with RNA transcripts as the source. HTBI primers drove first-round RT-PCR of the TCR CDR3. TCRdb reprocessed the multiplex PCR reads with MiXCR, giving one entry per CDR3 protein. The sample holds 480,000 or so distinct CDR3 sequences, around 43% seen once. The material sequenced was peripheral blood or thyroid tissue (not recorded which). The receptors were gathered from an adult woman with Graves' disease, either hyperthyroidism or ophthalmopathy (not recorded which).

The chain joins TRBV15 to TRBJ2-7; 7 bases fit TRBD1. J lost 5 bases, V lost 3 bases, and 16 bases had no gene match. The CDR3 is 17 residues long. The germline CDR1 and CDR2 sequences are LNHNV and YYDKDF (reference sequence). The CDR3 DNA is TGTGCCACCAGCAGGGAAAGGACAGGCGTTGCAACCCACGAGCAGTACTTC. Translation: CATSRERTGVATHEQYF. Supplemented by reference TRBV15 and TRBJ2-7, the full variable domain reads DAMVIQNPRYQVTQFGKPVTLSCSQTLNHNVMYWYQQKSSQAPKLLFHYYDKDFNNEADTPDNFQSRRPNTSFCFLDIRSPGLGDTAMYLCATSRERTGVATHEQYFGPGTRLTVT.

The table lists this clonotype with a few counts. The chain couples TRBV2 to TRBJ1-4, with D maybe TRBD1 (6 bases). The CDR3 is made up of 16 amino acids. V was trimmed by 6 bases and J by 3 bases, leaving 17 bases between them. Germline V CDR1 and CDR2: SNHLY, FYNNEI. The CDR3 sequence: CASRRTVYKANEKLFF. The CDR3 bases are TGTGCCAGCAGGCGGACAGTCTATAAGGCTAATGAAAAACTGTTTTTT.

The sample holds many counts of this clonotype. The rearrangement uses TRBV9 and TRBJ2-2; TRBD2 matches 7 bases. CDR1 and CDR2 from the germline V gene are SGDLS and YYNGEE. The CDR3 runs 17 residues. The V and J ends lost 4 bases and 4 bases, in that order; junction bases with no gene match: 13. The CDR3 sequence is CASSPPGGRAGTGELFF. The CDR3 DNA reads TGTGCCAGCAGCCCTCCTGGAGGGAGGGCGGGCACCGGGGAGCTGTTTTTT.

There are many counts of this clonotype. J is TRBJ1-4 and V is TRBV20-1, with a possible D match to TRBD1 (5 bases). V lost 7 bases and J 8 bases, leaving 17 bases between the germline ends. Germline V gene data show CDR1 as DFQATT and CDR2 as SNEGSKA (reference sequence). The CDR3 covers 13 residues. CDR3 nucleotides: TGCAGTGGAACCGGGACGGCGGACGAAAAACTGTTTTTT. Protein sequence: CSGTGTADEKLFF.

The rearrangement joins TRBV7-2 to TRBJ1-1, with D possibly TRBD1 on 5 matching bases. CDR1 and CDR2 from the germline V gene are SGHTA and FQGNSA. CDR3 length: 13 residues. Trimming took off 6 bases at V and 7 bases at J, with 15 bases between the two ends. The CDR3 spells CASSPAGGGEAFF. The CDR3 DNA follows: TGTGCCAGCAGTCCCGCCGGGGGGGGTGAAGCTTTCTTT. Variable domain in full (rest from reference TRBV7-2 and TRBJ1-1): GAGVSQSPSNKVTEKGKDVELRCDPISGHTALYWYRQSLGQGLEFLIYFQGNSAPDKSGLPSDRFSAERTGGSVSTLTIQRTQQEDSAVYLCASSPAGGGEAFFGQGTRLTVV.

The V call is TRBV29-1, the J call TRBJ1-5, with D possibly matching TRBD1 (5 bases). The CDR3 sequence is 15 residues long. Trimming took 0 bases from V and 0 from J, leaving 9 bases between them. From germline, CDR1 is SQVTM and CDR2 ANQGSEA. CDR3 DNA sequence: TGCAGCGTTGAAGATCCGACAGATAGCAATCAGCCCCAGCATTTT. The encoded protein is CSVEDPTDSNQPQHF.

The rearrangement links TRBV25-1 to TRBJ2-5, with D possibly matching TRBD2 (6 bases). CDR1 and CDR2 from the germline V gene are MGHDK and SYGVNS. The CDR3 is made up of 14 amino acids. V was trimmed by 3 bases and J by 3 bases, leaving 11 bases between them. In nucleotides, the CDR3 is TGTGCCAGCAGTGAGGTCGGGACTGAAGAGACCCAGTACTTC. It translates to CASSEVGTEETQYF.

This clonotype was recorded many times. The genes are TRBV29-1 and TRBJ2-5; 11 bases are shared with TRBD1. The V gene end was trimmed by 3 bases and the J gene end by 9 bases; junction bases not matched to a gene: 12. There are 15 residues in the CDR3. The germline V gene has CDR1 SQVTM and CDR2 ANQGSEA. CDR3 in DNA: TGCAGCGTTGAGACCGGGACAGGGGGATTTAGGGCCCAGTACTTC. It codes for CSVETGTGGFRAQYF.

Many counts were recorded for this clonotype. Just one base apart from a much larger clone, this may be a read error. The chain joins TRBV28 to TRBJ1-1; 8 bases are shared with TRBD1. CDR1 is MDHEN and CDR2 is SYDVKM in the germline V gene. Trimming cost V 4 bases and J 1 base; bases outside gene matches: 2. CDR3 size: 14 residues. Written as DNA, the CDR3 is TGTGCCAGCAGTTCGGGACAGGCGAACACTGAAGCTTTCTTT. Translated: CASSSGQANTEAFF. Supplemented by reference TRBV28 and TRBJ1-1, the full variable domain reads DVKVTQSSRYLVKRTGEKVFLECVQDMDHENMFWYRQDPGLGLRLIYFSYDVKMKEKGDIPEGYSVSREKKERFSLILESASTNQTSMYLCASSSGQANTEAFFGQGTRLTVV.

This chain uses TRBV20-1 with TRBJ1-6; D is unclear. The CDR3 loop spans 15 amino acids. Germline V lookup: CDR1 DFQATT, CDR2 SNEGSKA (reference sequence). V gave up 1 base and J gave up 2 bases, with 9 bases separating them. CDR3 amino acids: CSARGSTTYNSPLHF. In DNA, the CDR3 is TGCAGTGCTAGAGGGAGTACAACCTATAATTCACCCCTCCACTTT.

The rearrangement joins TRBV20-1 to TRBJ2-7; TRBD2 agrees at 8 bases. The length of the CDR3 is 12 residues. CDR1 and CDR2 from the germline V gene are DFQATT and SNEGSKA (reference sequence). The J segment lost 7 bases and the V segment lost 2 bases, leaving 4 bases of the junction unmatched. CDR3 bases: TGCAGTGCTAGAAGCGGGAGTCGAGAGCAGTACTTC. It codes for CSARSGSREQYF.

The rearrangement links TRBV28 to TRBJ1-1; D remains unclear. Germline CDR1 is MDHEN and CDR2 is SYDVKM. This CDR3 contains 15 residues. The V and J ends lost 7 bases and 4 bases respectively, with 19 bases between them. The CDR3 sequence is CASKAGRLIGTEAFF. The CDR3 region has the DNA TGTGCCAGCAAAGCGGGCCGGCTGATAGGCACTGAAGCTTTCTTT.

The chain combines TRBV20-1 with TRBJ1-3, with TRBD1 as a possible D gene (6 bases). The CDR3 covers 14 residues. CDR1 is DFQATT, CDR2 SNEGSKA, per germline (reference sequence). With 3 bases removed from V and 4 bases from J, the gap between germline ends came to 13 bases. CDR3 amino acids: CSASAGANGNTIYF. The CDR3, as DNA: TGCAGTGCTAGTGCAGGGGCGAACGGAAACACCATATATTTT.

This clonotype occurred a few times. The rearrangement joins TRBV3-1 to TRBJ2-7, with D uncertain. The CDR3 is made up of 15 amino acids. Trimming cost V 4 bases and J 0 bases, with 13 bases left between them. Germline CDR1 is LGHDT and CDR2 is YNNKEL (reference sequence). CDR3 residues: CASSPVTASSYEQYF. The CDR3 DNA reads TGTGCCAGCAGCCCCGTAACGGCTTCCTCCTACGAGCAGTACTTC.

J is TRBJ1-2 and V is TRBV2; TRBD1 matches 9 bases. Germline-derived CDR1 and CDR2 are SNHLY and FYNNEI. V lost 6 bases to trimming and J lost 7 bases; unmatched junction nucleotides: 6. The CDR3 runs to 13 residues. CDR3 loop: CASSSTGGAGYTF. The DNA for the CDR3 is TGTGCCAGCAGCTCCACAGGGGGCGCTGGCTACACCTTC.

This clonotype was observed once. Because it lacks the conserved phenylalanine or tryptophan at the end, this CDR3 is likely a read error. It is unclear where the CDR3 begins or ends on the DNA, so no DNA is shown, and the CDR3 is as TCRdb lists it. The V call is TRBV7-2, the J call TRBJ1-4. Germline loops: CDR1 SGHTA, CDR2 FQGNSA. The CDR3 numbers 10 amino acids, ends counted. The CDR3 is CASSLKQESY.

This clonotype was detected a few times. J is TRBJ2-2 and V is TRBV4-2; 13 bases match TRBD2. From germline, CDR1 is LGHNA and CDR2 YNFKEQ. The CDR3 loop spans 16 amino acids. V was clipped by 5 bases and J by 1 base; unmatched bases: 1. CDR3 sequence reads: CASSRTSGRNTGELFF. CDR3 coding DNA: TGTGCCAGCAGCAGGACTAGCGGGAGGAACACCGGGGAGCTGTTTTTT.

This clonotype was seen many times. The chain couples TRBV29-1 to TRBJ2-5; no definite D call. Trimming removed 4 bases from V and 2 bases from J, with 5 bases in between. The CDR3 runs 11 residues. Germline V gives CDR1 SQVTM, CDR2 ANQGSEA. The CDR3 nucleotides read TGCAGCGTTGTTCGTCAAGAGACCCAGTACTTC. Amino acids: CSVVRQETQYF.

There are many counts of this clonotype. The J gene is TRBJ1-2, the V gene TRBV6-6; no firm D call. V was trimmed by 4 bases and J by 2 bases, leaving 8 bases between them. Germline V CDR1 and CDR2: MNHNY, SVGAGI (reference sequence). CDR3 size: 13 residues. CDR3 region: CASSFQRNYGYTF. The CDR3 region has the DNA TGTGCCAGCAGTTTTCAAAGGAACTATGGCTACACCTTC.

This clonotype was detected only a few times. The chain joins TRBV29-1 to TRBJ2-7; TRBD2 aligns across 8 bases. The V and J ends lost 6 bases and 1 base, in that order; junction bases with no gene match: 8. Germline CDR1 is SQVTM and CDR2 is ANQGSEA. The CDR3 loop spans 14 amino acids. CDR3 amino acids: CSVEIAGQSYEQYF. CDR3 in DNA: TGCAGCGTAGAGATAGCGGGGCAGTCCTACGAGCAGTACTTC.

The chain employs TRBV2 and TRBJ1-2; D might be TRBD1 (6 bases). The CDR3 loop spans 14 amino acids. The V gene's germline CDR1 is SNHLY and CDR2 FYNNEI. V lost 7 bases and J 8 bases, leaving 20 bases between the germline ends. CDR3 DNA sequence: TGTGCCAGCAATACCAACAGGGAATCGGGCGGCTACACCTTC. This sequence encodes CASNTNRESGGYTF.

This clonotype was seen more than once but under ten times. The DNA for the CDR3 is TGTGCCAGGGCCAACAGGGACTCCTACGAGCAGTACTTC. This sequence encodes CARANRDSYEQYF. This sequence joins TRBV2 and TRBJ2-7; the D gene is possibly TRBD1 (6 bases). Germline assignment: CDR1 SNHLY and CDR2 FYNNEI. Trimming removed 9 bases from V and 0 bases from J, with 12 bases in between. The CDR3 contains 13 residues.

The sample holds many counts of this clonotype. The chain couples TRBV5-5 to TRBJ1-5; D call uncertain. CDR3 length: 14 amino acids. Germline CDR1 reads SGHKS; CDR2 reads YYEKEE (reference sequence). V dropped 0 bases and J dropped 4 bases, with 8 bases sitting between them. CDR3 region: CASSLASRNQPQHF. In DNA, the CDR3 is TGTGCCAGCAGCTTGGCCTCTCGAAATCAGCCCCAGCATTTT.

The gene calls are TRBV2 and TRBJ2-2, with D perhaps matching TRBD2 (6 bases). The germline gives CDR1 SNHLY, CDR2 FYNNEI. The CDR3 spans 15 residues. V was cut by 2 bases and J by 7 bases, with 14 bases left in between. The CDR3 coding sequence is TGTGCCAGCAGTGAACGGCCTTCGGGGGACGGGGAGCTGTTTTTT. Translated, it gives CASSERPSGDGELFF.

The rearrangement uses TRBV20-1 and TRBJ1-1; 9 nucleotides match TRBD1. V lost 7 bases, J lost 5 bases, and 8 bases stayed unmatched. Germline V gene sequence: CDR1 DFQATT, CDR2 SNEGSKA (reference sequence). This CDR3 spans 13 amino acids. The CDR3 nucleotides read TGCAGTGTTCGACAGGGGGTGTATACTGAAGCTTTCTTT. Translation gives CSVRQGVYTEAFF.